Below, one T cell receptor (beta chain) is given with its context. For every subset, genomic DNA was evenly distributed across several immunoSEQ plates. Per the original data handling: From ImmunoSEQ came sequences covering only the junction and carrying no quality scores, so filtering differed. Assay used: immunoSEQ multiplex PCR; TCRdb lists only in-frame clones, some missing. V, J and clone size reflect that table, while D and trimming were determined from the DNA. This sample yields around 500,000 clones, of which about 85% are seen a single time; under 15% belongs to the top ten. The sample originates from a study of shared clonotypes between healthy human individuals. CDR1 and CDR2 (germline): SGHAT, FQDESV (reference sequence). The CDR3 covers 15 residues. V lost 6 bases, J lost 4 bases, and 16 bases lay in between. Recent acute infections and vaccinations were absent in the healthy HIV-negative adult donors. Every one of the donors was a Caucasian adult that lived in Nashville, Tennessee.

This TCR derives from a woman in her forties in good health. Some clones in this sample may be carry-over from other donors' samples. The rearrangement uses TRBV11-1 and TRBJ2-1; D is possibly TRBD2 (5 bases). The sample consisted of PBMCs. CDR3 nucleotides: TGTGCCAGCAGACCCGACCGGACGGGGTACAATGAGCAGTTCTTC. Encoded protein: CASRPDRTGYNEQFF.